What follows are 10 T cell receptor beta chains derived from one specimen sequenced in a study of shared clonotypes between healthy human individuals. Sequencing was performed with immunoSEQ multiplex PCR; in TCRdb, only in-frame clones are kept and a portion is missing. The sample comprises some 1,400,000 clones, around 95% of which are singletons, and about 1.2% rests with the top ten. Sequenced input: naive CD4+ T cells sorted from blood. The subset was: CD45RA+ positively selected. The receptors shown here come from a man aged 30 to 39 in good health.

As concerns this clone: Other DNA sequences in the sample encode the same CDR3. The V call is TRBV5-1, the J call TRBJ2-1; D is possibly TRBD2 (5 bases). This CDR3 is built from 12 residues. The V end was cut by 0 bases, the J end by 9 bases, with 7 bases between. Germline CDR1 and CDR2: SGHRS and YFSETQ. CDR3 loop: CASSLVRGEQFF. DNA of the CDR3: TGCGCCAGCAGCTTGGTCCGGGGTGAGCAGTTCTTC.

The chain links TRBV18 to TRBJ1-2; D perhaps matches TRBD1 (6 bases). V was pared by 2 bases and J by 7 bases, with 11 bases between. The V gene's germline CDR1 is KGHSH and CDR2 LQKENI. This CDR3 region has 13 residues. The CDR3 region has the DNA TGTGCCAGCTCACCAGGTCAGGGGCCTGGCTACACCTTC. Amino acids: CASSPGQGPGYTF.

The rearrangement joins TRBV28 to TRBJ1-5, with D maybe TRBD1 (5 bases). V was shortened by 3 bases and J by 4 bases, with 10 bases between the two germline ends. From germline, CDR1 is MDHEN and CDR2 SYDVKM. The CDR3 spans 14 residues. The CDR3, as DNA: TGTGCCAGCAGTTTTCGGGGGGTTAATCAGCCCCAGCATTTT. Translated: CASSFRGVNQPQHF.

The rearrangement uses TRBV5-1 and TRBJ2-3, with TRBD1 matching 7 bases. V lost 3 bases to trimming and J lost 5 bases; unmatched junction nucleotides: 6. This CDR3 has 14 amino acids. CDR1 and CDR2 from the germline V gene are SGHRS and YFSETQ. CDR3 sequence: CASSYGTVRDTQYF. CDR3 sequence (DNA): TGCGCCAGCAGCTACGGGACAGTTCGAGATACGCAGTATTTT. Drawing the rest from reference TRBV5-1 and TRBJ2-3, the complete variable domain is KAGVTQTPRYLIKTRGQQVTLSCSPISGHRSVSWYQQTPGQGLQFLFEYFSETQRNKGNFPGRFSGRQFSNSRSEMNVSTLELGDSALYLCASSYGTVRDTQYFGPGTRLTVL.

This clone has only one observation. The V call is TRBV19, the J call TRBJ1-4; a possible D gene is TRBD1 (5 bases). The germline V and J ends were trimmed by 4 bases and 14 bases, with 14 bases remaining between them. The CDR3 runs 12 residues. Per the germline V gene, CDR1 is LNHDA and CDR2 is SQIVND (reference sequence). The CDR3 coding sequence is TGTGCCAGTAGTAGGACGGACACCGGCCTGTTTTTT. Translation gives CASSRTDTGLFF.

Worth noting for this clone: Other nucleotide sequences in the sample specify the same CDR3. V and J are TRBV10-1 and TRBJ2-5, with D unresolved. The germline V gene has CDR1 WNHNN and CDR2 SYGVQD (reference sequence). CDR3 length: 13 amino acids. Trimming cost V 0 bases and J 1 base, with 3 bases left between them. The CDR3 protein is CASSESGQETQYF. The CDR3 DNA reads as TGCGCCAGCAGTGAGTCTGGCCAAGAGACCCAGTACTTC.

A word on this clone: A read error is possible here, since a much larger clone lies one base away. The chain couples TRBV5-3 to TRBJ2-3; D is unresolved. TRBV5-3 qualifies as an ORF whose function is uncertain. This CDR3 is 13 amino acids long. DNA of the CDR3: TGTGCCAGCAGCTTGGAAGGCACAGATACGCAGTATTTT. This codes for CASSLEGTDTQYF.

This chain joins TRBV7-2 and TRBJ2-3; no clear D. Germline CDR1 SGHTA, CDR2 FQGNSA. Trimming cost V 5 bases and J 1 base, with 10 bases left between them. The CDR3 runs to 14 residues. The CDR3 DNA reads as TGTGCCAGCAGCCCGGTATTCGGCACAGATACGCAGTATTTT. Protein: CASSPVFGTDTQYF.

This chain connects TRBV5-1 to TRBJ2-2; D might be TRBD1 or TRBD2, each matching 6 bases. V was pared by 4 bases and J by 5 bases, with 18 bases between. Germline CDR1 reads SGHRS; CDR2 reads YFSETQ. The CDR3 has 16 residues. Written as DNA, the CDR3 is TGCGCCAGCAGCATTAAGCCGGGGGCTGGGACCGGGGAGCTGTTTTTT. Translated: CASSIKPGAGTGELFF.

The J gene is TRBJ2-7, the V gene TRBV25-1; D unresolved. Per the germline V gene, CDR1 is MGHDK and CDR2 is SYGVNS. Trimming shortened V by 2 bases and J by 0 bases, and 8 bases separated the two germline ends. The CDR3 runs to 14 residues. CDR3 residues: CASSERSNSYEQYF. The CDR3 bases are TGTGCCAGCAGTGAAAGGAGTAACTCCTACGAGCAGTACTTC.